This TCR beta chain is from a study of cytomegalovirus exposure and HLA in healthy donors. The CDR3 totals 15 residues. V was clipped by 7 bases and J by 4 bases; unmatched bases: 9. Germline values: CDR1 MGHDK, CDR2 SYGVNS. The PCR employed 60 Vbeta primers together with 13 Jbeta primers. Repertoires were generated with immunoSEQ multiplex PCR, while TCRdb's copy carries only in-frame clones and drops some. This sample carries 72,000 or so clones, 74% of them seen once, and the ten largest clones take over 9.5%. Sequences were obtained from PBMCs. V gene TRBV25-1 combines with J gene TRBJ2-2; the match to TRBD1 covers 7 bases. The clonotype was recovered from a human donor in good health. The CDR3 DNA sequence: TGTGCCAGCATGCGGCAGGGGGACGGCACCGGGGAGCTGTTTTTT. This sequence encodes CASMRQGDGTGELFF. Using reference TRBV25-1 and TRBJ2-2 for the parts outside the CDR3, the full variable domain is EADIYQTPRYLVIGTGKKITLECSQTMGHDKMYWYQQDPGMELHLIHYSYGVNSTEKGDLSSESTVSRIRTEHFPLTLESARPSHTSQYLCASMRQGDGTGELFFGEGSRLTVL.